The 10 T cell receptor beta chains below were found in one sample sequenced in a study of T cells in Graves' hyperthyroidism and ophthalmopathy (dated by TCRdb to between 2018 and 2020). Receptors were amplified or captured by multiplex PCR. The sequencer listed for this sample is Illumina HiSeq 2000. TCR beta CDR3 regions were amplified from RNA transcripts. A first-round RT-PCR of the TCR CDR3 used the HTBI primer set with the Qiagen OneStep RT-PCR kit. TCRdb reprocessing: public reads trimmed at Q25 with fastp, clones called with MiXCR, in-frame beta chains kept. One record per CDR3 amino acid sequence lists the most common genes and DNA. Recorded for this sample are some 720,000 distinct CDR3 sequences; about a sixth of them occurred a single time. Over 7.5% of the sample is taken by the ten largest. Sequenced material: blood. Receptor source: a man between 18 and 35 years old with Graves' hyperthyroidism.

This clonotype was observed a handful of times. The rearrangement joins TRBV6-5 to TRBJ2-2; 11 bases agree with TRBD2. The V and J ends lost 0 bases and 7 bases, in that order; junction bases with no gene match: 1. This CDR3 is built from 15 residues. CDR1 and CDR2 from the germline V gene are MNHEY and SVGAGI. DNA of the CDR3: TGTGCCAGCAGTTACTCCGGACTAGCGGGCGGGGAGCTGTTTTTT. Its translation is CASSYSGLAGGELFF.

The table lists this clonotype with a few counts. The chain uses TRBV4-2 and TRBJ2-2, with 9 bases aligning to TRBD1. The CDR3 covers 14 residues. The ends lost 4 bases at V and 8 bases at J; junction bases unmatched: 5. Per germline, CDR1 LGHNA and CDR2 YNFKEQ. CDR3 loop: CASSPDRGTGELFF. In nucleotides, the CDR3 is TGTGCCAGCAGCCCCGACAGGGGGACTGGGGAGCTGTTTTTT.

This chain connects TRBV7-9 to TRBJ2-2, with TRBD1 identical over 7 bases. The length of the CDR3 is 17 residues. The J segment lost 2 bases and the V segment lost 5 bases, leaving 11 bases of the junction unmatched. Germline values: CDR1 SEHNR, CDR2 FQNEAQ (reference sequence). CDR3 amino acids: CASSTRTGQHNTGELFF. CDR3 bases: TGTGCCAGCAGCACCCGAACGGGACAGCATAACACCGGGGAGCTGTTTTTT.

About this clonotype: A read error may be the cause here, since a much bigger clone is one base away. The chain has TRBV6-5 and TRBJ1-2; 7 bases agree with TRBD1. CDR1 and CDR2 (germline): MNHEY, SVGAGI. CDR3 length: 13 residues. Losses at the gene ends were 3 bases for V and 4 bases for J; bases not matched to a gene: 2. The CDR3 DNA sequence: TGTGCCAGCAGTTATGGGACAGTCTATGGCTACACCTTC. Translation: CASSYGTVYGYTF.

The chain links TRBV6-4 to TRBJ2-7; D unclear. Trimming took off 6 bases at V and 0 bases at J, with 15 bases between the two ends. This CDR3 is built from 15 residues. CDR1 and CDR2 from the germline V gene are MRHNA and SNTAGT. The CDR3 nucleotides are TGTGCCAGCAGCCAAAAGTGGGGAAGCTCCTACGAGCAGTACTTC. As protein: CASSQKWGSSYEQYF.

This clonotype appeared many times. The chain recombines TRBV6-1 with TRBJ2-7; TRBD2 might be the D (6 bases). Germline V gives CDR1 MNHNS, CDR2 SASEGT. This CDR3 has 14 amino acids. V lost 5 bases and J 0 bases, leaving 11 bases between the germline ends. As DNA, the CDR3 is TGTGCCAGCAGTTCCCCGGGAGTCTCCTACGAGCAGTACTTC. Its translation is CASSSPGVSYEQYF.

J is TRBJ1-4 and V is TRBV4-1; possible D gene TRBD1, 5 bases. V dropped 6 bases and J dropped 7 bases, with 15 bases sitting between them. The CDR3 length is 14 residues. Germline values: CDR1 MGHRA, CDR2 YSYEKL. The CDR3 DNA reads as TGCGCCAGCAGTACCATGTCCGGGGGTGAAAAACTGTTTTTT. It codes for CASSTMSGGEKLFF.

This clonotype came up a few times. This chain links TRBV9 with TRBJ2-3; TRBD1 might be the D (5 bases). The length of the CDR3 is 16 residues. V was clipped by 4 bases and J by 2 bases, with 17 bases between them. CDR1 and CDR2 from the germline V gene are SGDLS and YYNGEE. CDR3 amino acids: CASSPGVGHSTDTQYF. For the CDR3, the DNA is TGTGCCAGCAGCCCAGGAGTGGGGCATTCCACAGATACGCAGTATTTT.

This clonotype was seen more than once but under ten times. J is TRBJ2-1 and V is TRBV12-3 or TRBV12-4; the match to TRBD1 covers 11 bases. This CDR3 region has 14 residues. V was pared by 5 bases and J by 13 bases, with 10 bases of the junction left unmatched. The CDR3 DNA reads TGTGCCAGCAGTCGGACAGGGGGCACTCGGCGTCAGTTCTTC. Residues: CASSRTGGTRRQFF.

The genes are TRBV12-3 or TRBV12-4 and TRBJ1-5, with D tentatively TRBD1 (6 bases). The CDR3 extends over 14 amino acids. V was trimmed by 6 bases and J by 7 bases, leaving 16 bases between them. As DNA, the CDR3 is TGTGCCAGCAGAATGGCACAGGGCTCACAGCCCCAGCATTTT. This encodes CASRMAQGSQPQHF.